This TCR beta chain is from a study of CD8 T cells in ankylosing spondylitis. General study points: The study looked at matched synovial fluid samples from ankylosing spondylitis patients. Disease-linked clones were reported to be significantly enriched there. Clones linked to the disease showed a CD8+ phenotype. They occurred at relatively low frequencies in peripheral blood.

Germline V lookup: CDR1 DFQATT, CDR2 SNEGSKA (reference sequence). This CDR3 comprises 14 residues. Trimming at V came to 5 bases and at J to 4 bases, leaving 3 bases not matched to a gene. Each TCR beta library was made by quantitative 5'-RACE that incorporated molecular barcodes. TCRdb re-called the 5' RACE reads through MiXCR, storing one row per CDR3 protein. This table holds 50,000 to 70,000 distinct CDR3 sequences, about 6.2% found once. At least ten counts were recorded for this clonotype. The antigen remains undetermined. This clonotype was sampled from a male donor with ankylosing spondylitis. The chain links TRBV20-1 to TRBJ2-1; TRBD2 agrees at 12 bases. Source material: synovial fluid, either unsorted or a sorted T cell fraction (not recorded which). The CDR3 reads CSAEGTSGYNEQFF. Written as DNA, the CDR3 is TGCAGTGCTGAGGGGACTAGCGGGTACAATGAGCAGTTCTTC.